This T cell receptor beta chain was profiled in a study of T cell repertoires in cytomegalovirus infection. Overall study: As its CMV epitopes, the study selected recently identified HLA-C-restricted and well-studied HLA-B-restricted targets. Through public TCR beta signatures, both CMV infection and matching HLA type were indicated.

Study-level results: What dominated the ex vivo response were HLA-C-restricted CMV-specific TCR beta clonotypes. Carriage of CMV together with the relevant HLA was identifiable through cumulative public TCR beta family frequency.

MiXCR was run by TCRdb on the reads, yielding one entry per CDR3 protein. The sample includes some 900,000 distinct CDR3 sequences, 32% of them seen just once. Trimming stripped 6 bases from V and 7 bases from J, with 13 bases between. Germline-derived CDR1 and CDR2 are KGHSH and LQKENI. This CDR3 region has 14 residues. This clonotype was seen only a few times. The target antigen is unknown. Sequencing was performed on cultured CD8+ T cells from PBMCs, taken from culture after CMV antigen stimulation. The TCR was taken from a human donor in good health (CMV status not recorded). Some clones in this sample may be carry-over from other donors' samples. This rearrangement joins TRBV18 to TRBJ1-6, with D possibly matching TRBD1 (5 bases). CDR3 loop: CASSPGPVNSPLHF. Written as DNA, the CDR3 is TGTGCCAGCTCCCCGGGGCCGGTCAATTCACCCCTCCACTTT.